These T cell receptor beta chains were read from a single sample in a study of T cell repertoires in cytomegalovirus infection. TCRdb itself ran the reads through MiXCR, one entry per CDR3 protein. The table has hundreds of thousands of distinct CDR3 sequences, around 10% seen once. The material sequenced was PBMCs. All receptors come from a human donor in good health (CMV status not recorded). Some clones in this sample may be carry-over from other donors' samples. The CDR3 runs from the conserved cysteine through the conserved F or W. Fields, in order: CDR3 length, J gene, D gene, V gene, clone size, CDR3 protein, CDR3 DNA. D genes are given only for firm matches. Where a row states a size, it is once, few, many or the class of an expanded clone; other rows omit it.

14	TRBJ2-7	TRBD1	TRBV2	many	CASSWDRGRWEQYF	TGTGCCAGCAGTTGGGACAGGGGACGGTGGGAGCAGTACTTC
12	TRBJ2-5	NA	TRBV28	NA	CASRPGQETQYF	TGTGCCAGCAGACCCGGACAAGAGACCCAGTACTTC
13	TRBJ1-2	NA	TRBV20-1	NA	CSASTGSNYGYTF	TGCAGTGCTAGTACGGGAAGCAACTATGGCTACACCTTC
15	TRBJ2-3	NA	TRBV6-2/TRBV6-3	many	CASSYEFRPGDTQYF	TGTGCCAGCAGTTACGAGTTCAGACCAGGGGATACGCAGTATTTT
14	TRBJ2-7	NA	TRBV20-1	many	CSAIPRWGAYEQYF	TGCAGTGCTATCCCCAGATGGGGCGCGTACGAGCAGTACTTC
14	TRBJ2-1	NA	TRBV7-2	many	CASSQGPGNTEQFF	TGTGCCAGCAGCCAGGGTCCGGGAAACACGGAGCAGTTCTTC
14	TRBJ1-1	NA	TRBV20-1	many	CSARLGARYTEAFF	TGCAGTGCTAGACTCGGGGCTCGGTACACTGAAGCTTTCTTT
15	TRBJ1-2	TRBD1	TRBV7-2	many	CASSFSGTANYGYTF	TGTGCCAGCAGCTTTTCAGGGACAGCTAACTATGGCTACACCTTC
15	TRBJ1-6	NA	TRBV18	NA	CASSRDRTANSPLHF	TGTGCCAGCTCACGAGATAGGACGGCAAATTCACCCCTCCACTTT
18	TRBJ2-5	TRBD2	TRBV20-1	many	CSARPPRGRGGLSETQYF	TGCAGTGCGAGGCCACCCCGGGGGCGGGGGGGCCTTTCGGAGACCCAGTACTTC
12	TRBJ1-2	NA	TRBV28	many	CASSFSERGYTF	TGTGCCAGCAGTTTCTCGGAGCGTGGCTACACCTTC
16	TRBJ1-5	NA	TRBV3-1	few	CASSHGGTVRNQPQHF	TGTGCCAGCAGCCATGGCGGGACGGTTAGGAATCAGCCCCAGCATTTT